What follows are 20 T cell receptor beta chains derived from one specimen sequenced in a study of OX40 agonist ivuxolimab in advanced cancers. Generated by immunoSEQ multiplex PCR, the TCRdb table keeps only in-frame clones and is missing some. The sample contains more than 70,000 clones, roughly nine tenths of which appear only once. Sequenced here: CD4+ or CD8+ T cells sorted from blood, sampled in a trial of the OX40 agonist ivuxolimab. These receptors came from an adult with an advanced solid tumor such as melanoma, head and neck, liver or kidney cancer.

This clone was picked up one time. V is TRBV21-1 and J is TRBJ2-7; TRBD1, as called in the table, went unchecked against the DNA. TRBV21-1 counts as a pseudogene. The CDR3 is 20 amino acids. CDR3 amino acids: CASSKEERGVDKSVNYEQYF. The DNA of the CDR3 is TGTGCCAGCAGCAAAGAAGAAAGGGGTGTCGACAAGTCCGTGAACTACGAGCAGTACTTC.

V usage is TRBV29-1 and J usage is TRBJ1-4, with a tentative D call TRBD1 (5 bases). The V and J ends lost 7 bases and 4 bases respectively, with 13 bases between them. Germline V gene sequence: CDR1 SQVTM, CDR2 ANQGSEA. The CDR3 length is 13 residues. CDR3 DNA sequence: TGCAGCGGCCGCCGGGGGTATAATGAAAAACTGTTTTTT. This sequence encodes CSGRRGYNEKLFF.

The chain combines TRBV7-9 with TRBJ2-5; D is perhaps TRBD1 or TRBD2 (5 bases each). Looked up from germline, CDR1 is SEHNR and CDR2 is FQNEAQ (reference sequence). This CDR3 contains 13 residues. V was cut by 10 bases and J by 1 base, with 13 bases left in between. CDR3 bases: TGTGCCATGCCTCGGGACGGCCAAGAGACCCAGTACTTC. This encodes CAMPRDGQETQYF.

The chain is built from TRBV5-1 and TRBJ1-2, with 10 bases matching TRBD1. The length of the CDR3 is 14 residues. The ends lost 3 bases at V and 8 bases at J; junction bases unmatched: 7. Germline V CDR1 and CDR2: SGHRS, YFSETQ. This CDR3 is CASSSGTGAGGYTF. The CDR3 coding sequence is TGCGCCAGCAGCTCGGGGACAGGGGCTGGAGGCTACACCTTC. The whole variable domain, filled in from reference TRBV5-1 and TRBJ1-2, reads KAGVTQTPRYLIKTRGQQVTLSCSPISGHRSVSWYQQTPGQGLQFLFEYFSETQRNKGNFPGRFSGRQFSNSRSEMNVSTLELGDSALYLCASSSGTGAGGYTFGSGTRLTVV.

The J gene is TRBJ1-6, the V gene TRBV6-6; TRBD1 matches at 7 bases. Germline V CDR1 and CDR2: MNHNY, SVGAGI (reference sequence). V lost 5 bases, J lost 8 bases, and 9 bases stayed unmatched. The CDR3 spans 15 residues. DNA for the CDR3: TGTGCCAGCAGTATTCCGGGACAGTTATATTCACCCCTCCACTTT. Its translation: CASSIPGQLYSPLHF.

The chain uses TRBV5-1 and TRBJ2-5, with D perhaps matching TRBD2 (7 bases). Trimming stripped 5 bases from V and 1 base from J, with 15 bases between. The CDR3 contains 15 residues. Germline CDR1 is SGHRS and CDR2 is YFSETQ. CDR3 DNA sequence: TGCGCCAGCAGGGGGGGGCCGAGGATCCAAGAGACCCAGTACTTC. Translating it yields CASRGGPRIQETQYF.

The chain has TRBV13 and TRBJ2-7; D remains unclear. Germline V lookup: CDR1 PRHDT, CDR2 FYEKMQ (reference sequence). This CDR3 is built from 14 residues. With 0 bases removed from V and 1 base from J, the gap between germline ends came to 7 bases. In DNA form, the CDR3 reads TGTGCCAGCAGCTTAGGGGGTGCGTCCTACGAGCAGTACTTC. Translation: CASSLGGASYEQYF.

V usage is TRBV11-2 and J usage is TRBJ2-1, with TRBD1 matching 8 bases. Germline CDR1 reads SGHAT; CDR2 reads FQNNGV. The CDR3 totals 17 residues. After removal of 5 bases from V and 6 bases from J, the junction contained 15 bases not matched to a gene. DNA of the CDR3: TGTGCCAGCAGCCTGGGGCAGGGACAGGTTGTCGCCAATGAGCAGTTCTTC. It specifies CASSLGQGQVVANEQFF.

The rearrangement joins TRBV9 to TRBJ2-5; D gene uncertain. The V and J ends lost 0 bases and 1 base respectively, with 7 bases between them. The germline CDR1 and CDR2 sequences are SGDLS and YYNGEE. CDR3 length: 14 residues. CDR3 nucleotide sequence: TGTGCCAGCAGCGTAGGACACCTCCAAGAGACCCAGTACTTC. As protein: CASSVGHLQETQYF. The full variable domain, in which reference TRBV9 and TRBJ2-5 provide the parts outside the CDR3, is DSGVTQTPKHLITATGQRVTLRCSPRSGDLSVYWYQQSLDQGLQFLIQYYNGEERAKGNILERFSAQQFPDLHSELNLSSLELGDSALYFCASSVGHLQETQYFGPGTRLLVL.

The CDR3 nucleotides read TGTGCCAGCAGGGGACAGGGACAGAATTCACCCCTCCACTTT. Translation gives CASRGQGQNSPLHF. This rearrangement joins TRBV6-1 to TRBJ1-6; the match to TRBD1 covers 9 bases. The V gene end was trimmed by 6 bases and the J gene end by 7 bases; junction bases not matched to a gene: 4. The CDR3 runs to 14 residues. The germline CDR1 and CDR2 sequences are MNHNS and SASEGT.

The chain is built from TRBV7-9 and TRBJ2-1; TRBD1 might be the D (5 bases). This CDR3 has 16 amino acids. V lost 5 bases and J 7 bases, leaving 21 bases between the germline ends. The germline V gene encodes CDR1 SEHNR and CDR2 FQNEAQ (reference sequence). The CDR3 nucleotides are TGTGCCAGCAGCGCCAAACAGGCCAGGCAAACAAATGAGCAGTTCTTC. Its translation: CASSAKQARQTNEQFF.

This clone was recorded only once. The rearrangement uses TRBV27 and TRBJ2-3; no firm D call. The CDR3 contains 15 residues. V lost 5 bases, J lost 0 bases, and 12 bases lay in between. In germline, CDR1 is MNHEY, CDR2 SMNVEV (reference sequence). CDR3 loop: CASSKSQFSTDTQYF. DNA for the CDR3: TGTGCCAGCAGTAAGTCGCAATTCAGCACAGATACGCAGTATTTT.

The V call is TRBV7-2, the J call TRBJ1-1; no clear D gene. Trimming left V 0 bases short and J 4 bases short, with 9 bases between. Per germline, CDR1 SGHTA and CDR2 FQGNSA. CDR3 length: 14 amino acids. In DNA form, the CDR3 reads TGTGCCAGCAGCTTAGCTGGACGTCTCACTGAAGCTTTCTTT. It is translated as CASSLAGRLTEAFF. Full variable domain (rest looked up from reference TRBV7-2 and TRBJ1-1): GAGVSQSPSNKVTEKGKDVELRCDPISGHTALYWYRQSLGQGLEFLIYFQGNSAPDKSGLPSDRFSAERTGGSVSTLTIQRTQQEDSAVYLCASSLAGRLTEAFFGQGTRLTVV.

The chain uses TRBV7-2 and TRBJ2-5; D unresolved. Germline CDR1 reads SGHTA; CDR2 reads FQGNSA. Trimming shortened V by 3 bases and J by 4 bases, and 9 bases separated the two germline ends. The CDR3 is made up of 13 amino acids. For the CDR3, the DNA is TGTGCCAGCAGCTTTGGGCGTGGAGAGACCCAGTACTTC. It yields the protein CASSFGRGETQYF.

V gene TRBV28 combines with J gene TRBJ2-3, with 10 positions matching TRBD2. With 5 bases clipped from V and 11 bases from J, the junction kept 4 bases outside the gene matches. The CDR3 loop spans 12 amino acids. Per germline, CDR1 MDHEN and CDR2 SYDVKM. In DNA, the CDR3 is TGTGCCAGCAGTCCCCGGACTAGCGGGCAGTATTTT. The encoded protein is CASSPRTSGQYF.

The genes are TRBV11-2 and TRBJ2-7; 7 positions match TRBD1. There are 14 residues in the CDR3. Germline CDR1 SGHAT, CDR2 FQNNGV. The V and J ends lost 1 base and 0 bases, in that order; junction bases with no gene match: 0. The chain's CDR3 is CASSLGTGSYEQYF. The CDR3 coding sequence is TGTGCCAGCAGCTTAGGGACAGGCTCCTACGAGCAGTACTTC.

The rearrangement uses TRBV11-2 and TRBJ2-7; possible D gene TRBD2, 6 bases. CDR3 size: 15 residues. Trimming left V 3 bases short and J 3 bases short, with 15 bases between. Germline V lookup: CDR1 SGHAT, CDR2 FQNNGV. CDR3 sequence: CASSLDRGWNYEQYF. In nucleotides, the CDR3 is TGTGCCAGCAGCTTGGATCGGGGGTGGAACTACGAGCAGTACTTC.

The rearrangement joins TRBV6-1 to TRBJ2-7; D ambiguous. Germline CDR1 MNHNS, CDR2 SASEGT. The CDR3 has 14 residues. V was clipped by 2 bases and J by 3 bases, with 11 bases between them. The CDR3 is CASSEQAVNYEQYF. The CDR3 coding sequence is TGTGCCAGCAGTGAACAGGCGGTAAACTACGAGCAGTACTTC.

The chain carries TRBV9 and TRBJ2-3, with a weak D call TRBD2 (5 bases). The length of the CDR3 is 14 residues. Germline V lookup: CDR1 SGDLS, CDR2 YYNGEE. Trimming removed 4 bases at V and 3 bases at J, with 12 bases between. The CDR3 here is CASSFGLNTDTQYF. DNA for the CDR3: TGTGCCAGCAGCTTCGGACTGAATACAGATACGCAGTATTTT. The full variable domain, with the rest looked up from reference TRBV9 and TRBJ2-3, is DSGVTQTPKHLITATGQRVTLRCSPRSGDLSVYWYQQSLDQGLQFLIQYYNGEERAKGNILERFSAQQFPDLHSELNLSSLELGDSALYFCASSFGLNTDTQYFGPGTRLTVL.

The V and J genes are TRBV5-1 and TRBJ2-3; D unresolved. The CDR3 spans 14 residues. The germline gives CDR1 SGHRS, CDR2 YFSETQ. The ends were cut back, 0 bases at V and 1 base at J, with 6 bases in the middle. In DNA form, the CDR3 reads TGCGCCAGCAGCTTGGTGGACGGCACAGATACGCAGTATTTT. Translating gives CASSLVDGTDTQYF.